This TCR beta chain was identified in a study of OX40 agonist ivuxolimab in advanced cancers. The wider study: Ivuxolimab, an agonist antibody against OX40 (CD134), was given to patients. Intravenous ivuxolimab at 0.01 to 10 mg/kg was given to patients every 2 weeks.

Notes on the study in general: On average, a greater number of expanded clones characterised CD8+ T cells relative to CD4+.

The assay was immunoSEQ multiplex PCR, and TCRdb's table has in-frame clones only and misses some. The sample lists some 10,000 clones, 70% to 80% occurring once. Blood specimens came from baseline, cycle 4 day 1, and cycle 7 day 1. In the case of this clone: What it binds is unknown.

This clonotype was sampled from an adult with an advanced solid tumor such as melanoma, head and neck, liver or kidney cancer. The specimen was CD4+ or CD8+ T cells sorted from blood, collected in a trial of the OX40 agonist ivuxolimab.

CDR3 nucleotide sequence: TGTGCCAGCACCAGCGACCGCGGGGGGCCCACAGATACGCAGTATTTT. As protein: CASTSDRGGPTDTQYF. The chain has TRBV6-6 and TRBJ2-3; TRBD2 matches at 8 bases. The trim removed 7 bases at V and 2 bases at J, leaving 11 bases unmatched. Germline V CDR1 and CDR2: MNHNY, SVGAGI (reference sequence). The CDR3 has 16 residues.